This is a list of T cell receptor beta chains from one sample in a study of cytomegalovirus exposure and HLA in healthy donors. The protocol was immunoSEQ multiplex PCR, while the TCRdb copy is restricted to in-frame clones and leaves out a portion. Among over 200,000 clones listed, about 90% were seen once. The sample consisted of PBMCs. Receptors originate from a woman aged 18-29 years in good health and CMV-seronegative. Both conserved end residues are trimmed from each CDR3. The order of the fields is CDR3 protein, clone size, V gene, D gene, CDR3 length, J gene. The D gene is left open where the match is weak. Clone size, where shown, is once, few, many, or a class for clones that have expanded.

CDR3aa: ASTAGGIKTQY; abundance: .; v_gene: TRBV11-1; d_gene: TRBD1; len: 11; j_gene: TRBJ2-5
CDR3aa: ASSLPGNTEAF; abundance: .; v_gene: TRBV5-1; d_gene: .; len: 11; j_gene: TRBJ1-1
CDR3aa: ASSSRQGSEAF; abundance: .; v_gene: TRBV7-9; d_gene: TRBD1; len: 11; j_gene: TRBJ1-1
CDR3aa: ASSLVVSSGELF; abundance: .; v_gene: TRBV5-1; d_gene: .; len: 12; j_gene: TRBJ2-2
CDR3aa: ASSLAQNYGYT; abundance: .; v_gene: TRBV7-9; d_gene: .; len: 11; j_gene: TRBJ1-2
CDR3aa: ASSLDYSYNSPLH; abundance: .; v_gene: TRBV11-2; d_gene: .; len: 13; j_gene: TRBJ1-6
CDR3aa: ASSSQGTYGYT; abundance: once; v_gene: TRBV6-1; d_gene: .; len: 11; j_gene: TRBJ1-2
CDR3aa: ASGVSSYNEQF; abundance: .; v_gene: TRBV6-6; d_gene: .; len: 11; j_gene: TRBJ2-1
CDR3aa: AWSVTDGYT; abundance: .; v_gene: TRBV30; d_gene: .; len: 9; j_gene: TRBJ1-2
CDR3aa: ASSSTGKTYNSPLH; abundance: .; v_gene: TRBV5-6; d_gene: .; len: 14; j_gene: TRBJ1-6
CDR3aa: ASSSGTAFKNTEAF; abundance: few; v_gene: TRBV7-2; d_gene: TRBD1; len: 14; j_gene: TRBJ1-1
CDR3aa: ASSQEGGDRSEGKLF; abundance: .; v_gene: TRBV4-3; d_gene: TRBD1; len: 15; j_gene: TRBJ1-4
CDR3aa: ASSGTKSFSYEQY; abundance: .; v_gene: TRBV27; d_gene: TRBD2; len: 13; j_gene: TRBJ2-7
CDR3aa: ASSQDPSGGAGDEQF; abundance: .; v_gene: TRBV4-3; d_gene: TRBD2; len: 15; j_gene: TRBJ2-1
CDR3aa: ASSYSRLVIHEQY; abundance: few; v_gene: TRBV6-6; d_gene: .; len: 13; j_gene: TRBJ2-7
CDR3aa: ASSVGPTGVTEAF; abundance: .; v_gene: TRBV27; d_gene: .; len: 13; j_gene: TRBJ1-1
CDR3aa: ASSLRGSPEAF; abundance: .; v_gene: TRBV7-9; d_gene: .; len: 11; j_gene: TRBJ1-1
CDR3aa: ASSLQGAGELF; abundance: .; v_gene: TRBV25-1; d_gene: .; len: 11; j_gene: TRBJ2-2
CDR3aa: ASSLTGTGVGKLF; abundance: few; v_gene: TRBV5-4; d_gene: TRBD1; len: 13; j_gene: TRBJ1-4
CDR3aa: SVEDQLIGQGPSKNIQY; abundance: .; v_gene: TRBV29-1; d_gene: .; len: 17; j_gene: TRBJ2-4
CDR3aa: ASSDSESRGDSPLH; abundance: .; v_gene: TRBV6-4; d_gene: .; len: 14; j_gene: TRBJ1-6
CDR3aa: ASSLESWAETQY; abundance: .; v_gene: TRBV7-8; d_gene: .; len: 12; j_gene: TRBJ2-5
CDR3aa: ASSLSNWGAYEQY; abundance: .; v_gene: TRBV27; d_gene: .; len: 13; j_gene: TRBJ2-7
CDR3aa: ASSRETSGAMGEQY; abundance: .; v_gene: TRBV4-1; d_gene: TRBD2; len: 14; j_gene: TRBJ2-7
CDR3aa: ASSLVRGNNSPLH; abundance: .; v_gene: TRBV7-9; d_gene: .; len: 13; j_gene: TRBJ1-6
CDR3aa: ARRRGSGELF; abundance: .; v_gene: TRBV30; d_gene: .; len: 10; j_gene: TRBJ2-2
CDR3aa: ASSDRGSTEAF; abundance: .; v_gene: TRBV2; d_gene: .; len: 11; j_gene: TRBJ1-1
CDR3aa: ASRDYQETQY; abundance: .; v_gene: TRBV10-2; d_gene: .; len: 10; j_gene: TRBJ2-5
CDR3aa: ASSGRGVNTEAF; abundance: .; v_gene: TRBV5-1; d_gene: .; len: 12; j_gene: TRBJ1-1
CDR3aa: ASSRLAGGSYEQY; abundance: .; v_gene: TRBV4-3; d_gene: TRBD2; len: 13; j_gene: TRBJ2-7
CDR3aa: ASTPTGITYT; abundance: .; v_gene: TRBV28; d_gene: .; len: 10; j_gene: TRBJ1-2